A single sample is the source of the 21 T cell receptor beta chains below, sequenced in a study of blood T cell repertoires in COVID-19. TCRdb keeps only in-frame clones here, not all; method: immunoSEQ multiplex PCR. The sample yields approximately 190,000 clones, around 90% seen once. Sequencing was done on a sample of peripheral blood. Every receptor here comes from a middle-aged man with active or convalescent COVID-19.

V gene TRBV6-4 combines with J gene TRBJ1-1; unclear D gene. CDR3 size: 13 residues. V was trimmed by 8 bases and J by 2 bases, leaving 12 bases between them. Germline V gene lookup returns CDR1 MRHNA and CDR2 SNTAGT. CDR3 coding DNA: TGTGCCAGCGGTATATCAGTAAACACTGAAGCTTTCTTT. As protein: CASGISVNTEAFF.

V and J are TRBV5-4 and TRBJ2-7, with D possibly matching TRBD1 (5 bases). Germline V gene lookup returns CDR1 SGHNT and CDR2 YYREEE (reference sequence). This CDR3 is built from 13 residues. V lost 0 bases, J lost 7 bases, and 11 bases lay in between. CDR3: CASSLVPGREQYF. The DNA of the CDR3 is TGTGCCAGCAGCTTGGTGCCAGGGCGTGAGCAGTACTTC.

In this sample, this clone turned up a few times. The chain employs TRBV5-1 and TRBJ2-2, with TRBD1 matching 11 bases. The CDR3 totals 17 residues. Germline trimming cut 1 base from V and 7 bases from J; bases unmatched to any gene: 9. Germline CDR1 reads SGHRS; CDR2 reads YFSETQ. Here the CDR3 DNA reads TGCGCCAGCAGCTTGCTAGGACAGGGGGCGCGAAGCGGGGAGCTGTTTTTT. This translates into CASSLLGQGARSGELFF.

The rearrangement uses TRBV30 and TRBJ2-7; tentatively, D is TRBD1 (5 bases). The V gene lost 2 bases and the J gene lost 7 bases, with 12 bases spanning the gap. The V gene's germline CDR1 is GTSNPN and CDR2 SVGIG (reference sequence). The CDR3 covers 12 residues. The CDR3 nucleotides are TGTGCCTGGAGTAAAGGGGCCGGAGAGCAGTACTTC. Its protein product is CAWSKGAGEQYF.

The genes are TRBV19 and TRBJ2-5; a possible D gene is TRBD1 (5 bases). The germline V gene has CDR1 LNHDA and CDR2 SQIVND (reference sequence). The CDR3 is made up of 15 amino acids. Trimming shortened V by 8 bases and J by 3 bases, and 19 bases separated the two germline ends. The CDR3 here is CASGAIDSSKETQYF. The CDR3 nucleotides read TGTGCCAGTGGAGCGATTGACAGCTCCAAAGAGACCCAGTACTTC.

The CDR3 nucleotides read TGTGCCAGCAGCCCTCGGGACCAGGGGGCTCTTTCAGAGACCCAGTACTTC. As protein: CASSPRDQGALSETQYF. The chain joins TRBV3-1 (or the pseudogene TRBV3-2) to TRBJ2-5, with TRBD1 matching over 8 bases. CDR1 and CDR2 from the germline V gene are LGHDT and YNNKEL (reference sequence). The CDR3 is 17 amino acids. V was pared by 4 bases and J by 4 bases, with 14 bases of the junction left unmatched.

CDR3 loop: CASSVTGVDTQYF. The DNA of the CDR3 is TGTGCCAGCAGTGTCACAGGGGTGGATACGCAGTATTTT. V gene TRBV6-6 combines with J gene TRBJ2-3, with 7 bases matching TRBD1. The CDR3 runs to 13 residues. Trimming removed 5 bases from V and 6 bases from J; junction bases left unmatched: 5. Germline V gives CDR1 MNHNY, CDR2 SVGAGI (reference sequence).

This clone appeared a single time. The chain uses TRBV25-1 and TRBJ2-1, with D perhaps TRBD1 (5 bases). This CDR3 comprises 16 residues. The germline V gene has CDR1 MGHDK and CDR2 SYGVNS. V was pared by 1 base and J by 0 bases, with 10 bases between. Here the CDR3 reads CASSEWGSFSYNEQFF. The DNA for the CDR3 is TGTGCCAGCAGTGAATGGGGCAGCTTCTCCTACAATGAGCAGTTCTTC.

The chain combines TRBV11-2 with TRBJ1-6; no firm D call. Germline V CDR1 and CDR2: SGHAT, FQNNGV. Trimming took 4 bases from V and 2 from J, leaving 12 bases between them. The CDR3 is made up of 16 amino acids. This CDR3 is CASSSPGFTYNSPLHF. DNA for the CDR3: TGTGCCAGCAGCTCCCCCGGGTTCACCTATAATTCACCCCTCCACTTT.

In its sample, this clone was seen once. V usage is TRBV5-4 and J usage is TRBJ1-2; no firm D call. The CDR3 spans 14 residues. CDR1 and CDR2 (germline): SGHNT, YYREEE (reference sequence). V was shortened by 2 bases and J by 0 bases, with 8 bases between the two germline ends. The CDR3 DNA sequence: TGTGCCAGCAGCTTCCCAGGTGCTAACTATGGCTACACCTTC. Its translation: CASSFPGANYGYTF.

V and J are TRBV10-3 and TRBJ2-5; TRBD2 matches at 8 bases. Unmatched junction bases numbered 4, after V lost 3 bases and J lost 1 base. The length of the CDR3 is 15 residues. Germline lookup yields CDR1 ENHRY and CDR2 SYGVKD. In nucleotides, the CDR3 is TGTGCCATCAGTGATATACTAGCGGTCCAAGAGACCCAGTACTTC. Its protein product is CAISDILAVQETQYF.

The V and J genes are TRBV19 and TRBJ2-2, with 8 positions matching TRBD2. The germline V gene has CDR1 LNHDA and CDR2 SQIVND (reference sequence). The CDR3 extends over 17 amino acids. Trimming cost V 2 bases and J 0 bases; bases outside gene matches: 5. The CDR3: CASSILAGRPNTGELFF. The CDR3, as DNA: TGTGCCAGTAGTATATTAGCGGGACGGCCGAACACCGGGGAGCTGTTTTTT.

The chain combines TRBV18 with TRBJ2-5; D not certain. Trimming took 3 bases from V and 1 from J, leaving 6 bases between them. The CDR3 covers 13 residues. Germline V lookup: CDR1 KGHSH, CDR2 LQKENI. This chain's CDR3 is CASSPTSQETQYF. Here the CDR3 DNA reads TGTGCCAGCTCACCTACAAGCCAAGAGACCCAGTACTTC.

About this clone: The sample contains more than one DNA sequence encoding this CDR3. The DNA of the CDR3 is TGTGCCAGTAGTATAGCGGGGGGAACTGAAGCTTTCTTT. Its protein product is CASSIAGGTEAFF. V and J are TRBV19 and TRBJ1-1, with D perhaps matching TRBD1 (5 bases). This CDR3 has 13 amino acids. V lost 1 base, J lost 5 bases, and 8 bases lay in between. Germline lookup yields CDR1 LNHDA and CDR2 SQIVND (reference sequence).

This clone was seen a handful of times. The genes are TRBV4-1 and TRBJ1-5; no firm D call. The CDR3 consists of 15 residues. V lost 1 base and J lost 0, with 7 bases in between. Germline lookup yields CDR1 MGHRA and CDR2 YSYEKL. The CDR3 is CASSQGLDSNQPQHF. CDR3 coding DNA: TGCGCCAGCAGCCAAGGGTTAGATAGCAATCAGCCCCAGCATTTT.

The rearrangement links TRBV6-6 to TRBJ2-1; TRBD2 aligns across 11 bases. This CDR3 has 15 amino acids. After removal of 6 bases from V and 4 bases from J, the junction contained 5 bases not matched to a gene. Germline V lookup: CDR1 MNHNY, CDR2 SVGAGI (reference sequence). The CDR3 region is CASSATSGIYNEQFF. Here the CDR3 DNA reads TGTGCCAGCAGCGCGACTAGCGGGATTTACAATGAGCAGTTCTTC.

This clone was observed once. Other DNA sequences in this sample translate to the same CDR3. The rearrangement links TRBV18 to TRBJ1-1; a weak D match, TRBD1 (6 bases). Germline CDR1 is KGHSH and CDR2 is LQKENI. The CDR3 extends over 14 amino acids. Trimming pared 3 bases from V and 0 bases from J, leaving 8 bases between. Here the CDR3 DNA reads TGTGCCAGCTCACCGGACAGCATGAACACTGAAGCTTTCTTT. This translates into CASSPDSMNTEAFF.

J is TRBJ2-1 and V is TRBV19; a possible D gene is TRBD2 (6 bases). Germline V lookup: CDR1 LNHDA, CDR2 SQIVND (reference sequence). The V end was cut by 7 bases, the J end by 0 bases, with 19 bases between. The CDR3 totals 17 residues. CDR3 DNA: TGTGCCAGTACCCTGACCTTGGGGGGTTACTCCTACAATGAGCAGTTCTTC. This sequence encodes CASTLTLGGYSYNEQFF.

J is TRBJ1-3 and V is TRBV6-1; no reliable D call. Germline V gene data show CDR1 as MNHNS and CDR2 as SASEGT. This CDR3 comprises 17 residues. The V and J ends lost 4 bases and 2 bases respectively, with 18 bases between them. The CDR3 loop reads CASSAPGMIDAGNTIYF. CDR3 nucleotide sequence: TGTGCCAGCAGTGCACCCGGGATGATCGACGCTGGAAACACCATATATTTT.

The chain links TRBV5-1 to TRBJ1-1; 12 bases agree with TRBD1. The germline gives CDR1 SGHRS, CDR2 YFSETQ. Germline trimming cut 4 bases from V and 1 base from J; bases unmatched to any gene: 5. This CDR3 contains 16 residues. The CDR3 DNA is TGCGCCAGCAGCCCCGGGACAGGGGGCCGGAACACTGAAGCTTTCTTT. Amino acids: CASSPGTGGRNTEAFF.

V gene TRBV2 combines with J gene TRBJ2-1; a weak D match, TRBD1 (5 bases). The V gene's germline CDR1 is SNHLY and CDR2 FYNNEI. V lost 7 bases and J 1 base, leaving 8 bases between the germline ends. The CDR3 length is 13 residues. CDR3 nucleotide sequence: TGTGCCAGCATAGGGGCTTCCTACAATGAGCAGTTCTTC. Its protein is CASIGASYNEQFF.